The 21 T cell receptor beta chains below all came from one sample that was sequenced in a study of blood T cell repertoires in COVID-19. The data were produced by immunoSEQ multiplex PCR, yet TCRdb's version contains in-frame clones alone and is incomplete. Of over 80,000 clones detected, 80% appear once; the ten largest clones hold 9% to 12%. Sequenced: peripheral blood. The receptor source for this set is a woman aged 70-85 years with acute or convalescent COVID-19.

The rearrangement uses TRBV7-2 and TRBJ1-2; TRBD1 is a possible D gene (5 bases). The CDR3 has 12 residues. Trimming took off 5 bases at V and 5 bases at J, with 9 bases between the two ends. In germline, CDR1 is SGHTA, CDR2 FQGNSA. The DNA for the CDR3 is TGTGCCAGCAGCCCGGGACTTTATGGCTACACCTTC. As protein: CASSPGLYGYTF.

The V and J genes are TRBV19 and TRBJ2-1, with TRBD2 identical over 8 bases. Germline V gene lookup returns CDR1 LNHDA and CDR2 SQIVND (reference sequence). This CDR3 has 14 residues. The trim removed 4 bases at V and 1 base at J, leaving 0 bases unmatched. CDR3 in DNA: TGTGCCAGTAGTAGCGGGAGGTCCTACAATGAGCAGTTCTTC. It is translated as CASSSGRSYNEQFF.

V gene TRBV6-2 or TRBV6-3 combines with J gene TRBJ2-7; 7 nucleotides line up with TRBD1. From germline, CDR1 is MNHEY and CDR2 SVGEGT. J gave up 0 bases and V 5 bases, and 7 bases lay outside the gene matches. The CDR3 loop spans 15 amino acids. CDR3 DNA: TGTGCCAGCAGTGTTCCGGGACAGAGCTCCTACGAGCAGTACTTC. Residues: CASSVPGQSSYEQYF.

This clone occurred once. The rearrangement joins TRBV14 to TRBJ2-1; a possible D gene is TRBD2 (6 bases). Germline CDR1 reads SGHDN; CDR2 reads FVKESK. There are 14 residues in the CDR3. V was trimmed by 0 bases and J by 6 bases, leaving 9 bases between them. This CDR3 reads CASSQELAPNEQFF. The CDR3 DNA sequence: TGTGCCAGCAGCCAAGAACTAGCACCCAATGAGCAGTTCTTC.

This chain uses TRBV10-3 with TRBJ1-1, with D perhaps TRBD1 (5 bases). The V gene's germline CDR1 is ENHRY and CDR2 SYGVKD. This CDR3 has 15 residues. Trimming removed 2 bases at V and 4 bases at J, with 14 bases between. The CDR3 reads CAISEGGGAGTEAFF. For the CDR3, the DNA is TGTGCCATCAGTGAGGGTGGAGGGGCGGGCACTGAAGCTTTCTTT.

V gene TRBV4-2 combines with J gene TRBJ1-2, with D perhaps matching TRBD1 (6 bases). V shed 0 bases and J shed 5 bases, with 16 bases lying between them. The CDR3 consists of 16 residues. The V gene's germline CDR1 is LGHNA and CDR2 YNFKEQ. DNA for the CDR3: TGTGCCAGCAGCCAAGATAGAACCGGGACAACGTATGGCTACACCTTC. It is translated as CASSQDRTGTTYGYTF.

J is TRBJ1-6 and V is TRBV6-4; 8 bases are a match to TRBD1. The V gene's germline CDR1 is MRHNA and CDR2 SNTAGT. CDR3 size: 15 residues. The V and J ends lost 4 bases and 7 bases, in that order; junction bases with no gene match: 6. Here the CDR3 DNA reads TGTGCCAGCAGTGCCGGACAGGGTGGGAATTCACCCCTCCACTTT. It codes for CASSAGQGGNSPLHF.

The chain couples TRBV18 to TRBJ1-2, with D maybe TRBD1 (6 bases). The CDR3 runs 13 residues. Trimming shortened V by 4 bases and J by 4 bases, and 10 bases separated the two germline ends. The germline V gene encodes CDR1 KGHSH and CDR2 LQKENI. The CDR3 here is CASSQQQGYGYTF. The DNA for the CDR3 is TGTGCCAGCTCACAACAACAGGGCTATGGCTACACCTTC.

The V call is TRBV29-1, the J call TRBJ1-3; TRBD1 matches at 10 bases. The CDR3 extends over 12 amino acids. From germline, CDR1 is SQVTM and CDR2 ANQGSEA. J lost 8 bases, V lost 7 bases, and 5 bases had no gene match. As DNA, the CDR3 is TGCAGCGCCCGGGACAGGGGATACACCATATATTTT. Its translation: CSARDRGYTIYF. The whole variable domain, remainder taken from reference TRBV29-1 and TRBJ1-3, is SAVISQKPSRDICQRGTSLTIQCQVDSQVTMMFWYRQQPGQSLTLIATANQGSEATYESGFVIDKFPISRPNLTFSTLTVSNMSPEDSSIYLCSARDRGYTIYFGEGSWLTVV.

This clone was found a few times. V gene TRBV11-3 combines with J gene TRBJ1-1; tentative D call: TRBD1 (6 bases). Trimming left V 1 base short and J 1 base short, with 10 bases between. Germline CDR1 SGHNT, CDR2 YENEEA. This CDR3 is 15 amino acids long. For the CDR3, the DNA is TGTGCCAGCAGCTTAGGGGGGCGCGGGAACACTGAAGCTTTCTTT. The encoded protein is CASSLGGRGNTEAFF.

This clone was recorded a few times. The rearrangement joins TRBV6-5 to TRBJ1-2, with 9 bases matching TRBD1. The V gene end was trimmed by 5 bases and the J gene end by 5 bases; junction bases not matched to a gene: 6. Germline CDR1 is MNHEY and CDR2 is SVGAGI. The CDR3 totals 14 residues. DNA for the CDR3: TGTGCCAGCAGTCGGGACAGGGACGGATATGGCTACACCTTC. Translation gives CASSRDRDGYGYTF.

The chain carries TRBV29-1 and TRBJ2-1; tentative D call: TRBD2 (5 bases). Germline assignment: CDR1 SQVTM and CDR2 ANQGSEA. V was trimmed by 8 bases and J by 0 bases, leaving 11 bases between them. The length of the CDR3 is 13 residues. The CDR3 nucleotides are TGCAGCCTCAGCGGTCGCTCCTACAATGAGCAGTTCTTC. Its translation is CSLSGRSYNEQFF.

The CDR3 region is CASSFFERNSYEQYF. The CDR3 DNA is TGTGCCAGCAGCTTCTTCGAGCGGAACTCCTACGAGCAGTACTTC. V gene TRBV21-1 combines with J gene TRBJ2-7; TRBD2, the table's D call, was not compared with the DNA. TRBV21-1 is classified as a pseudogene. This CDR3 comprises 15 residues.

The chain links TRBV2 to TRBJ2-3; tentatively, D is TRBD2 (5 bases). The CDR3 totals 15 residues. Germline-derived CDR1 and CDR2 are SNHLY and FYNNEI. With 7 bases removed from V and 5 bases from J, the gap between germline ends came to 19 bases. CDR3 in DNA: TGTGCCAGCACCGTAGTCCGCGGGTTGGGAGATACGCAGTATTTT. It translates to CASTVVRGLGDTQYF.

This clone was seen more than once but under ten times. This chain uses TRBV28 with TRBJ1-4; no clear D. Germline V gene data show CDR1 as MDHEN and CDR2 as SYDVKM. The CDR3 consists of 14 residues. V was clipped by 6 bases and J by 7 bases, with 15 bases between them. CDR3 loop: CASSAGTLGEKLFF. The CDR3 DNA is TGTGCCAGCAGCGCAGGCACGCTGGGTGAAAAACTGTTTTTT. The entire variable domain, with the rest obtained from reference TRBV28 and TRBJ1-4, is as follows: DVKVTQSSRYLVKRTGEKVFLECVQDMDHENMFWYRQDPGLGLRLIYFSYDVKMKEKGDIPEGYSVSREKKERFSLILESASTNQTSMYLCASSAGTLGEKLFFGSGTQLSVL.

This clone turned up a few times. The chain carries TRBV2 and TRBJ2-1, with TRBD2 matching 8 bases. V dropped 4 bases and J dropped 10; count of bases not matched to a gene: 6. CDR3 length equals 13 residues. Germline V CDR1 and CDR2: SNHLY, FYNNEI. The CDR3 spells CASSGIRLAEQFF. In nucleotides, the CDR3 is TGTGCCAGCAGTGGGATTAGACTAGCGGAGCAGTTCTTC. Variable domain in full (rest from reference TRBV2 and TRBJ2-1): EPEVTQTPSHQVTQMGQEVILRCVPISNHLYFYWYRQILGQKVEFLVSFYNNEISEKSEIFDDQFSVERPDGSNFTLKIRSTKLEDSAMYFCASSGIRLAEQFFGPGTRLTVL.

The CDR3 nucleotides are TGTGCCAGCAGCCCAGGTTCGGGATATAGCACCGGGGAGCTGTTTTTT. The encoded protein is CASSPGSGYSTGELFF. This sequence joins TRBV7-7 and TRBJ2-2; possible D gene TRBD2, 5 bases. The CDR3 has 16 amino acids. V was shortened by 5 bases and J by 4 bases, with 17 bases between the two germline ends. Germline CDR1 is SSHAT and CDR2 is FNYEAQ (reference sequence).

The genes are TRBV9 and TRBJ2-2, with 8 bases matching TRBD1. The V and J ends lost 0 bases and 1 base, in that order; junction bases with no gene match: 5. The CDR3 consists of 17 residues. Per the germline V gene, CDR1 is SGDLS and CDR2 is YYNGEE. In DNA, the CDR3 is TGTGCCAGCAGCGTAGGGCGAGACAGGGGGAACACCGGGGAGCTGTTTTTT. Amino acids: CASSVGRDRGNTGELFF.

The CDR3 protein is CASTGLGLAANTGELFF. The CDR3 nucleotides are TGTGCCAGCACCGGACTGGGACTAGCGGCGAACACCGGGGAGCTGTTTTTT. V usage is TRBV27 and J usage is TRBJ2-2, with TRBD2 identical over 11 bases. The germline V gene encodes CDR1 MNHEY and CDR2 SMNVEV (reference sequence). The CDR3 totals 17 residues. V was clipped by 7 bases and J by 0 bases; unmatched bases: 7.

This clone came up once. This rearrangement joins TRBV28 to TRBJ1-2; 8 bases are shared with TRBD1. The ends lost 6 bases at V and 4 bases at J; junction bases unmatched: 13. Germline loops: CDR1 MDHEN, CDR2 SYDVKM. The CDR3 is 16 residues long. CDR3 loop: CASSLQGQAYLYGYTF. DNA for the CDR3: TGTGCCAGCAGCCTCCAGGGACAGGCCTACCTCTATGGCTACACCTTC.

The chain links TRBV3-1 (or the pseudogene TRBV3-2) to TRBJ2-7, with 7 nucleotides matching TRBD1. J lost 4 bases, V lost 1 base, and 7 bases had no gene match. Germline-derived CDR1 and CDR2 are LGHDT and YNNKEL (reference sequence). The CDR3 contains 15 residues. CDR3 nucleotide sequence: TGTGCCAGCAGCCAAGGAGGGGGCGGATTTTACGAGCAGTACTTC. Protein sequence: CASSQGGGGFYEQYF.